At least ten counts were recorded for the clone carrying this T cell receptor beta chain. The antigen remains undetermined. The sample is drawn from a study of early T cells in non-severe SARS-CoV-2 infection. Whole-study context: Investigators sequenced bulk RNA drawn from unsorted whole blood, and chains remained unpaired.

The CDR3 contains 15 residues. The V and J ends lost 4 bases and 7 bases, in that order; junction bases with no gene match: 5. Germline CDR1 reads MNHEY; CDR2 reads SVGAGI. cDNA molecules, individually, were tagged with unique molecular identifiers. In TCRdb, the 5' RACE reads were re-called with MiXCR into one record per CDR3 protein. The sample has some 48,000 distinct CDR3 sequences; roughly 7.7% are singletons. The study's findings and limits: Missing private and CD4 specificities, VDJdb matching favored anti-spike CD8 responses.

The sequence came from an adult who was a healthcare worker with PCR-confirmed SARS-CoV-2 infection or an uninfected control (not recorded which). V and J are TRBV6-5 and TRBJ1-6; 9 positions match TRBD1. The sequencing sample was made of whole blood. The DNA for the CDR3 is TGTGCCAGCAGTTCCACAGGGGGCCGAAATTCACCCCTCCACTTT. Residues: CASSSTGGRNSPLHF.